This TCR beta chain was documented in a study of early T cells in non-severe SARS-CoV-2 infection. Study-wide background: The study sequenced bulk RNA from unsorted whole blood, with chains unpaired. General study findings and limits: Comparison of clonotypes with VDJdb favored anti-spike CD8 responses while missing private and CD4 specificities.

Germline lookup yields CDR1 LGHNA and CDR2 YSLEER. V lost 4 bases, J lost 4 bases, and 13 bases lay in between. CDR3 length: 14 amino acids. In the library, individual cDNA molecules carried attached unique molecular identifiers. TCRdb reanalysed the 5' RACE reads using MiXCR and keeps one entry per CDR3 protein. The sample contains over 75,000 distinct CDR3 sequences, 13% of which appear only once. About this clonotype: Its target is not known.

This chain links TRBV4-3 with TRBJ1-1, with D unclear. The clonotype comes from an adult who was a healthcare worker with PCR-confirmed SARS-CoV-2 infection or an uninfected control (not recorded which). The sequenced sample consisted of whole blood. This CDR3 is CASSPPSRPTEAFF. CDR3 DNA sequence: TGCGCCAGCAGCCCCCCGTCGCGACCCACTGAAGCTTTCTTT.